These 8 T cell receptor beta chains were sequenced from one sample in a study of T cell responses to AZD1222 COVID-19 vaccine. Produced via immunoSEQ multiplex PCR; TCRdb's table is partial and in-frame only. In the table there are 250,000 to 300,000 clones, about 94% of which are singletons. The sample here was peripheral blood, taken 28 days after the second AZD1222 dose. These receptors originate from an adult who received the AZD1222 COVID-19 vaccine.

The CDR3 nucleotides read TGTGCCACCCGAGGACCTAATTCACCCCTCCACTTT. This translates into CATRGPNSPLHF. The chain employs TRBV2 and TRBJ1-6, with no clear D. Germline V gives CDR1 SNHLY, CDR2 FYNNEI. V lost 10 bases and J 6 bases, leaving 10 bases between the germline ends. The CDR3 extends over 12 amino acids.

CDR3 region: CASSLGAGHEGYTF. The CDR3 DNA reads as TGCGCCAGCAGCTTGGGGGCAGGCCATGAGGGCTACACCTTC. The J gene is TRBJ1-2, the V gene TRBV5-1; D gene unclear. The V and J ends lost 0 bases and 8 bases respectively, with 14 bases between them. There are 14 residues in the CDR3. The germline gives CDR1 SGHRS, CDR2 YFSETQ. Full variable domain (remainder filled in from reference TRBV5-1 and TRBJ1-2): KAGVTQTPRYLIKTRGQQVTLSCSPISGHRSVSWYQQTPGQGLQFLFEYFSETQRNKGNFPGRFSGRQFSNSRSEMNVSTLELGDSALYLCASSLGAGHEGYTFGSGTRLTVV.

This sequence joins TRBV18 and TRBJ1-4; D ambiguous. Germline V gives CDR1 KGHSH, CDR2 LQKENI. The ends were cut back, 0 bases at V and 8 bases at J, with 13 bases in the middle. The CDR3 runs 15 residues. The CDR3 nucleotides are TGTGCCAGCTCACCACCATCCCTTCAAAGGGAAAAACTGTTTTTT. Translated, it gives CASSPPSLQREKLFF.

The chain combines TRBV28 with TRBJ2-7; 7 bases align to TRBD1. This CDR3 contains 14 residues. Germline loops: CDR1 MDHEN, CDR2 SYDVKM. V dropped 6 bases and J dropped 3; count of bases not matched to a gene: 8. CDR3 DNA sequence: TGTGCCAGCAGAACCGGGACAGACCTCTACGAGCAGTACTTC. It yields the protein CASRTGTDLYEQYF.

The rearrangement links TRBV19 to TRBJ1-1, with D perhaps TRBD1 (5 bases). CDR3 size: 13 residues. Trimming removed 3 bases from V and 3 bases from J, with 8 bases in between. Per germline, CDR1 LNHDA and CDR2 SQIVND (reference sequence). The chain's CDR3 is CASSISGDTEAFF. CDR3 sequence (DNA): TGTGCCAGTAGTATCTCGGGGGACACTGAAGCTTTCTTT.

The V and J genes are TRBV19 and TRBJ2-2; perhaps TRBD2 as D (5 bases). Germline assignment: CDR1 LNHDA and CDR2 SQIVND (reference sequence). This CDR3 is built from 13 residues. The germline V and J ends were trimmed by 6 bases and 7 bases, with 12 bases remaining between them. The DNA for the CDR3 is TGTGCCAGTAGCCTACTAGTTGACGGGGAGCTGTTTTTT. It encodes CASSLLVDGELFF.

V is TRBV12-3 or TRBV12-4 and J is TRBJ1-5; tentative D call: TRBD1 (6 bases). Trimming cost V 7 bases and J 5 bases, with 9 bases left between them. This CDR3 region has 12 residues. The CDR3 loop reads CASKGGDQPQHF. For the CDR3, the DNA is TGTGCCAGCAAGGGGGGGGATCAGCCCCAGCATTTT.

This chain connects TRBV15 to TRBJ1-4; maybe TRBD1 (6 bases). The V gene's germline CDR1 is LNHNV and CDR2 YYDKDF (reference sequence). Trimming took 5 bases from V and 7 from J, leaving 14 bases between them. The CDR3 totals 14 residues. The CDR3 region has the DNA TGTGCCACCAGCCGCGCAGCCAGGGGTGAAAAACTGTTTTTT. It yields the protein CATSRAARGEKLFF. Full variable domain (missing parts from reference TRBV15 and TRBJ1-4): DAMVIQNPRYQVTQFGKPVTLSCSQTLNHNVMYWYQQKSSQAPKLLFHYYDKDFNNEADTPDNFQSRRPNTSFCFLDIRSPGLGDTAMYLCATSRAARGEKLFFGSGTQLSVL.